The next 22 T cell receptor beta chains were all read from a single sample in a study of shared clonotypes between healthy human individuals. Measured with immunoSEQ multiplex PCR; TCRdb has only the in-frame clones, and not every one. There are some 790,000 clones in the sample; around 70% occur only once, and 1.8% lies in the top ten. The material sequenced was memory CD4+ T cells sorted from blood. The subset denotes: CD45RA-negative fraction. The receptors stem from a woman under 40 in good health.

The V and J genes are TRBV27 and TRBJ2-7; a weak D match, TRBD2 (7 bases). CDR3 length: 15 residues. Trimming left V 5 bases short and J 6 bases short, with 20 bases between. Germline lookup yields CDR1 MNHEY and CDR2 SMNVEV (reference sequence). The CDR3 DNA reads as TGTGCCAGCAGTGCCATCGTTACAGGGAGGGGCGAGCAGTACTTC. It is translated as CASSAIVTGRGEQYF.

This clone was seen only once. The V call is TRBV5-1, the J call TRBJ2-1; 13 bases line up with TRBD2. CDR3 size: 16 residues. Looked up from germline, CDR1 is SGHRS and CDR2 is YFSETQ. V lost 0 bases and J lost 10; bases outside the gene matches: 7. CDR3 protein: CASSLDGTSGIGEQFF. The CDR3 nucleotides are TGCGCCAGCAGCTTGGACGGGACTAGCGGGATCGGCGAGCAGTTCTTC.

The chain carries TRBV9 and TRBJ1-1; 9 nucleotides align to TRBD1. This CDR3 has 15 residues. The V and J ends lost 4 bases and 10 bases, in that order; junction bases with no gene match: 14. In germline, CDR1 is SGDLS, CDR2 YYNGEE. For the CDR3, the DNA is TGTGCCAGCAGCACACAGCCCGGCTGGGGACAGGGAGCTTTCTTT. Residues: CASSTQPGWGQGAFF.

The chain combines TRBV13 with TRBJ1-1; 8 nucleotides agree with TRBD1. Germline V gives CDR1 PRHDT, CDR2 FYEKMQ (reference sequence). This CDR3 comprises 14 residues. V was clipped by 1 base and J by 12 bases; unmatched bases: 10. The CDR3: CASSLEVTGGRSFF. CDR3 DNA: TGTGCCAGCAGCTTAGAAGTCACAGGGGGAAGGTCTTTCTTT.

The chain combines TRBV7-9 with TRBJ2-1; a possible D gene is TRBD2 (5 bases). CDR1 and CDR2 (germline): SEHNR, FQNEAQ (reference sequence). Trimming pared 2 bases from V and 0 bases from J, leaving 14 bases between. This CDR3 is 17 amino acids long. The CDR3: CASSLRALASSYNEQFF. The DNA for the CDR3 is TGTGCCAGCAGCTTAAGAGCGCTAGCCAGCTCCTACAATGAGCAGTTCTTC.

This chain uses TRBV28 with TRBJ2-6; maybe TRBD1 (6 bases). CDR1 is MDHEN and CDR2 is SYDVKM in the germline V gene. The CDR3 covers 15 residues. With 6 bases removed from V and 0 bases from J, the gap between germline ends came to 9 bases. CDR3 coding DNA: TGTGCCAGCAGGGGGGCGAGCTCTGGGGCCAACGTCCTGACTTTC. It codes for CASRGASSGANVLTF.

V gene TRBV5-4 combines with J gene TRBJ2-5, with 7 bases aligning to TRBD1. Germline V CDR1 and CDR2: SGHNT, YYREEE (reference sequence). This CDR3 is 14 amino acids long. With V trimmed by 4 bases and J by 3 bases, 6 bases remained unmatched. CDR3 region: CASSTRQGKETQYF. The CDR3 DNA is TGTGCCAGCAGCACCCGACAGGGAAAAGAGACCCAGTACTTC.

The chain uses TRBV19 and TRBJ2-1; 7 bases agree with TRBD2. Per the germline V gene, CDR1 is LNHDA and CDR2 is SQIVND (reference sequence). With V trimmed by 5 bases and J by 7 bases, 8 bases remained unmatched. The CDR3 spans 14 residues. The CDR3 sequence: CASSVWEGLNEQFF. CDR3 in DNA: TGTGCCAGTAGTGTGTGGGAGGGCCTAAATGAGCAGTTCTTC.

This chain uses TRBV4-2 with TRBJ1-3; D call uncertain. Germline CDR1 LGHNA, CDR2 YNFKEQ. The CDR3 covers 16 residues. Trimming stripped 1 base from V and 0 bases from J, with 10 bases between. CDR3 nucleotide sequence: TGTGCCAGCAGCCAAGGGGCCTTGAGCTCTGGAAACACCATATATTTT. It yields the protein CASSQGALSSGNTIYF.

This clone has a single count. The V and J genes are TRBV29-1 and TRBJ2-7; 8 nucleotides line up with TRBD2. J gave up 2 bases and V 3 bases, and 3 bases lay outside the gene matches. This CDR3 has 13 residues. Germline V gene data show CDR1 as SQVTM and CDR2 as ANQGSEA. The CDR3 sequence: CSVEIAGTYEQYF. The CDR3 DNA follows: TGCAGCGTTGAGATAGCGGGAACCTACGAGCAGTACTTC.

The chain joins TRBV15 to TRBJ2-1, with 9 bases identical to TRBD2. The CDR3 consists of 16 residues. The germline V gene has CDR1 LNHNV and CDR2 YYDKDF (reference sequence). Germline trimming cut 1 base from V and 4 bases from J; bases unmatched to any gene: 5. The CDR3 nucleotides are TGTGCCACCAGCAGAGCGGCTAGCGGGGAATACAATGAGCAGTTCTTC. Residues: CATSRAASGEYNEQFF.

The rearrangement links TRBV11-2 to TRBJ2-7; D gene unclear. V dropped 0 bases and J dropped 1 base, with 16 bases sitting between them. Germline loops: CDR1 SGHAT, CDR2 FQNNGV. This CDR3 contains 17 residues. CDR3 region: CASSLDPLGSLSYEQYF. CDR3 DNA sequence: TGTGCCAGCAGCTTAGATCCCCTCGGTAGCCTGTCCTACGAGCAGTACTTC.

The chain couples TRBV7-8 to TRBJ2-5; maybe TRBD2 (5 bases). The V gene's germline CDR1 is SGHVS and CDR2 FQNEAQ. CDR3 length: 17 residues. Trimming left V 1 base short and J 5 bases short, with 20 bases between. CDR3 DNA: TGTGCCAGCAGCTTAGGCCGGAGGCGGACCAGTCTGGAGACCCAGTACTTC. It encodes CASSLGRRRTSLETQYF. Full variable domain (rest looked up from reference TRBV7-8 and TRBJ2-5): GAGVSQSPRYKVAKRGQDVALRCDPISGHVSLFWYQQALGQGPEFLTYFQNEAQLDKSGLPSDRFFAERPEGSVSTLKIQRTQQEDSAVYLCASSLGRRRTSLETQYFGPGTRLLVL.

In this sample, this clone turned up once. The V and J genes are TRBV14 and TRBJ2-1, with 11 positions matching TRBD2. V dropped 2 bases and J dropped 3; count of bases not matched to a gene: 12. The CDR3 is 19 residues long. In germline, CDR1 is SGHDN, CDR2 FVKESK. CDR3 region: CASSQSFRLAGSLYNEQFF. In DNA, the CDR3 is TGTGCCAGCAGCCAAAGTTTTAGACTAGCGGGATCGCTCTACAATGAGCAGTTCTTC.

This chain joins TRBV2 and TRBJ2-5; 13 bases agree with TRBD2. CDR3 length: 18 amino acids. CDR1 is SNHLY and CDR2 is FYNNEI in the germline V gene. J lost 4 bases, V lost 6 bases, and 14 bases had no gene match. CDR3 nucleotides: TGTGCCAGCAGAAGGACTAGCGGGAGTTCGTTTAGCGGAGAGACCCAGTACTTC. Protein product: CASRRTSGSSFSGETQYF.

V usage is TRBV5-6 and J usage is TRBJ1-5; tentative D call: TRBD1 (6 bases). Germline V gives CDR1 SGHDT, CDR2 YYEEEE. V was pared by 4 bases and J by 4 bases, with 15 bases between. The CDR3 contains 15 residues. The CDR3 DNA reads TGTGCCAGCAGCCCTCGACAGGATGGGAATCAGCCCCAGCATTTT. It is translated as CASSPRQDGNQPQHF.

The chain couples TRBV25-1 to TRBJ1-6; D gene ambiguous. V lost 5 bases, J lost 1 base, and 6 bases lay in between. Germline lookup yields CDR1 MGHDK and CDR2 SYGVNS. The CDR3 has 14 amino acids. CDR3 sequence reads: CASSLPSYNSPLHF. CDR3 sequence (DNA): TGTGCCAGCAGTCTCCCATCCTATAATTCACCCCTCCACTTT.

The V gene is TRBV2, the J gene TRBJ2-2; 9 nucleotides line up with TRBD1. Germline V gene data show CDR1 as SNHLY and CDR2 as FYNNEI. V was clipped by 0 bases and J by 0 bases; unmatched bases: 2. The CDR3 consists of 17 residues. CDR3 region: CASSEATGGSNTGELFF. The CDR3 DNA reads as TGTGCCAGCAGTGAAGCAACAGGGGGCTCGAACACCGGGGAGCTGTTTTTT.

The V and J genes are TRBV5-1 and TRBJ1-1, with D uncertain. This CDR3 has 13 residues. From germline, CDR1 is SGHRS and CDR2 YFSETQ. The V gene lost 3 bases and the J gene lost 3 bases, with 9 bases spanning the gap. The CDR3 is CASSWGQDTEAFF. The CDR3, as DNA: TGCGCCAGCAGCTGGGGTCAGGACACTGAAGCTTTCTTT.

The genes are TRBV28 and TRBJ2-7, with a possible D match to TRBD2 (6 bases). CDR1 is MDHEN and CDR2 is SYDVKM in the germline V gene. The CDR3 is made up of 15 amino acids. The V gene lost 4 bases and the J gene lost 1 base, with 14 bases spanning the gap. The DNA for the CDR3 is TGTGCCAGCAGTTCCAGCCTGCGGGGATCCTACGAGCAGTACTTC. Its protein product is CASSSSLRGSYEQYF.

A note on this clone: One junction end disagrees with the germline gene, perhaps due to a read error. The chain couples TRBV19 to TRBJ2-7; D not resolved. The CDR3 is 11 amino acids. Germline loops: CDR1 LNHDA, CDR2 SQIVND (reference sequence). CDR3 protein: CASRGGLEQYF. Here the CDR3 DNA reads TGTGCCAGTAGAGGTGGGTTGGAGCAATACTTC.

The chain recombines TRBV5-4 with TRBJ2-3, with 10 nucleotides matching TRBD1. From germline, CDR1 is SGHNT and CDR2 YYREEE (reference sequence). This CDR3 comprises 15 residues. V was clipped by 4 bases and J by 4 bases; unmatched bases: 6. The CDR3 DNA reads as TGTGCCAGCAGCCCGACAGGGGGCGCATCAGATACGCAGTATTTT. It is translated as CASSPTGGASDTQYF.